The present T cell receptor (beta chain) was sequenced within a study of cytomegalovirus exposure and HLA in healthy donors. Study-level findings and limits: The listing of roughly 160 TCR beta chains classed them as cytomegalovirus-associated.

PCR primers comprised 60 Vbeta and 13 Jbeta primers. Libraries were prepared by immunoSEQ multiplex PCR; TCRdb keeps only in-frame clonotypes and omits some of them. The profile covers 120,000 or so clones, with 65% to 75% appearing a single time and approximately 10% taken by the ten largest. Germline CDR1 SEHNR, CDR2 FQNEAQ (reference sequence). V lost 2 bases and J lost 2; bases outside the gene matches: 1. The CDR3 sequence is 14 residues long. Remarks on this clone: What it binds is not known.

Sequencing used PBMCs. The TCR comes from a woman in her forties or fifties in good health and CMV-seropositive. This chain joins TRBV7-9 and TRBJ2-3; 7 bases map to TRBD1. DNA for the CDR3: TGTGCCAGCAGCTTAAGGGGGCTCACAGATACGCAGTATTTT. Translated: CASSLRGLTDTQYF.